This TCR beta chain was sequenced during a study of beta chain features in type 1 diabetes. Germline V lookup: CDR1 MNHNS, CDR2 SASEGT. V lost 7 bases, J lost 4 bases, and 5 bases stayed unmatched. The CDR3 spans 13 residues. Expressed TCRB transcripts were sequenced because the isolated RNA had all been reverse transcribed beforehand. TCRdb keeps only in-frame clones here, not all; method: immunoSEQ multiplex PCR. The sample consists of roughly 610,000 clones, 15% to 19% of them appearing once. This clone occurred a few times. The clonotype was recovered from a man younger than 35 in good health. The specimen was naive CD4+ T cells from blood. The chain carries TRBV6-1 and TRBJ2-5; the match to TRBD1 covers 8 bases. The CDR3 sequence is CASTRTGLETQYF. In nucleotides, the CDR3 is TGTGCCAGCACCAGGACAGGGTTAGAGACCCAGTACTTC.